These T cell receptor beta chains were read from a single sample in a study of T cell repertoires in cytomegalovirus infection. Each CDR3 protein gets one entry after TCRdb re-called the reads with MiXCR. The table lists around 210,000 distinct CDR3 sequences, 6% to 8% of them singletons, with less than 7.5% in the top ten. Sequenced: PBMCs. These receptors all stem from a human donor in good health (CMV status not recorded). Some clones in this sample may be carry-over from other donors' samples. CDR3s include the opening cysteine and the closing phenylalanine or tryptophan. D genes are given only for firm matches. Size is stated for part of the rows, as once, few or many counts, or as a class when the clone is expanded.

many | TRBD1 | TRBJ2-5 | 13 | TRBV28 | CASSTGVGETQYF | TGTGCCAGCAGTACAGGGGTTGGAGAGACCCAGTACTTC
many | - | TRBJ1-1 | 14 | TRBV14 | CASSQDHLSTEAFF | TGTGCCAGCAGCCAAGATCACCTCAGCACTGAAGCTTTCTTT
many | - | TRBJ2-4 | 14 | TRBV6-4 | CASSDEAGRNIQYF | TGTGCCAGCAGTGACGAGGCAGGGAGGAACATTCAGTACTTC
few | - | TRBJ2-7 | 16 | TRBV14 | CASSQSVGLAFDEQYF | TGTGCCAGCAGCCAATCAGTCGGTCTAGCGTTCGACGAGCAGTACTTC
many | - | TRBJ2-7 | 12 | TRBV6-2/TRBV6-3 | CASSPAAYEQYF | TGTGCCAGCAGTCCGGCGGCCTACGAGCAGTACTTC
many | - | TRBJ1-1 | 15 | TRBV7-3 | CASSLQTGGGTEAFF | TGTGCCAGCAGCCTCCAAACGGGGGGGGGCACTGAAGCTTTCTTT
many | - | TRBJ2-1 | 13 | TRBV29-1 | CSVGTGTSNEQFF | TGCAGCGTTGGGACAGGGACTAGCAATGAGCAGTTCTTC
many | - | TRBJ1-6 | 13 | TRBV28 | CASSFTYNSPLHF | TGTGCCAGCAGTTTTACCTATAATTCACCCCTCCACTTT
- | TRBD2 | TRBJ2-7 | 16 | TRBV20-1 | CSARISGGANFDEQYF | TGCAGTGCTAGAATTTCCGGGGGGGCTAACTTCGACGAGCAGTACTTC
many | - | TRBJ1-1 | 16 | TRBV12-3/TRBV12-4 | CASSPRMGGANTEAFF | TGTGCCAGCAGCCCCAGGATGGGGGGGGCGAACACTGAAGCTTTCTTT
many | TRBD1 | TRBJ1-1 | 14 | TRBV10-3 | CAISSGQGSTEAFF | TGTGCCATCAGTTCAGGACAGGGTAGTACTGAAGCTTTCTTT
many | - | TRBJ1-1 | 12 | TRBV7-2 | CASRIPGTEAFF | TGTGCCAGTCGAATACCGGGGACTGAAGCTTTCTTT
many | - | TRBJ1-1 | 16 | TRBV7-3 | CASSLAGPLGGTEAFF | TGTGCCAGCAGCTTAGCCGGGCCCCTTGGGGGCACTGAAGCTTTCTTT
many | TRBD2 | TRBJ2-3 | 16 | TRBV7-2 | CASSPGLAASTDTQYF | TGTGCCAGCAGCCCGGGACTAGCGGCTAGCACAGATACGCAGTATTTT
- | - | TRBJ1-4 | 12 | TRBV20-1 | CSASRANEKLFF | TGCAGTGCTAGCAGGGCGAATGAAAAACTGTTTTTT
many | - | TRBJ2-3 | 14 | TRBV29-1 | CSVDPGTSTDTQYF | TGCAGCGTTGACCCAGGGACTAGCACAGATACGCAGTATTTT
many | - | TRBJ1-1 | 12 | TRBV20-1 | CSAPTANAEAFF | TGCAGTGCTCCGACCGCGAACGCTGAAGCTTTCTTT
many | - | TRBJ2-6 | 18 | TRBV7-4 | CASSLMGNRHSGANVLTF | TGTGCCAGCAGCTTAATGGGGAACAGACACTCTGGGGCCAACGTCCTGACTTTC
many | - | TRBJ1-2 | 12 | TRBV15 | CATSPGGLGYTF | TGTGCCACCAGCCCAGGCGGGCTTGGCTACACCTTC
- | - | TRBJ1-2 | 18 | TRBV19 | CASSIDGSGPVGKYGYTF | TGTGCCAGTAGTATAGATGGGTCCGGCCCGGTGGGAAAATATGGCTACACCTTC
many | - | TRBJ1-5 | 15 | TRBV4-3 | CASSQDNGSNQPQHF | TGCGCCAGCAGCCAAGATAACGGAAGCAATCAGCCCCAGCATTTT
many | - | TRBJ2-2 | 14 | TRBV7-2 | CASSLVPSWGELFF | TGTGCCAGCAGCTTAGTTCCTTCCTGGGGGGAGCTGTTTTTT
few | - | TRBJ2-1 | 11 | TRBV29-1 | CSVDVYNEQFF | TGCAGCGTTGACGTCTACAATGAGCAGTTCTTC
- | TRBD1 | TRBJ1-3 | 14 | TRBV20-1 | CSAPDNQGENTIYF | TGCAGTGCCCCAGACAACCAGGGGGAAAACACCATATATTTT
- | TRBD2 | TRBJ2-7 | 14 | TRBV20-1 | CSATLAGVSYEQYF | TGCAGTGCTACTCTAGCGGGGGTCTCCTACGAGCAGTACTTC
- | TRBD1 | TRBJ1-4 | 15 | TRBV5-1 | CASSLGAGQGHKLFF | TGCGCCAGCAGCTTGGGCGCGGGACAGGGACATAAACTGTTTTTT
many | - | TRBJ2-5 | 14 | TRBV12-3/TRBV12-4 | CASSEKEKRGTQYF | TGTGCCAGCAGTGAAAAGGAGAAAAGGGGGACCCAGTACTTC
many | - | TRBJ1-1 | 13 | TRBV9 | CASSASSYTEAFF | TGTGCCAGCAGCGCCTCGTCCTACACTGAAGCTTTCTTT
few | TRBD1 | TRBJ2-7 | 14 | TRBV19 | CASTHRGRPLEQYF | TGTGCCAGTACCCACAGGGGGCGGCCCCTCGAGCAGTACTTC
many | TRBD1 | TRBJ1-2 | 15 | TRBV4-1 | CASSPSGQGNYGYTF | TGCGCCAGCAGCCCGTCGGGACAGGGGAACTATGGCTACACCTTC
many | - | TRBJ1-2 | 15 | TRBV9 | CASSVEPVTNYGYTF | TGTGCCAGCAGCGTAGAACCAGTCACTAACTATGGCTACACCTTC
many | TRBD1 | TRBJ1-5 | 18 | TRBV7-4 | CASSFGTGGLLVNQPQHF | TGTGCCAGCAGCTTCGGGACAGGGGGCTTACTAGTTAATCAGCCCCAGCATTTT
many | - | TRBJ1-1 | 15 | TRBV5-1 | CASSLSPVMNTEAFF | TGCGCCAGCAGCTTATCTCCGGTAATGAACACTGAAGCTTTCTTT
many | TRBD1 | TRBJ1-4 | 16 | TRBV7-2 | CASSLLGTADNEKLFF | TGTGCCAGCAGCTTATTGGGGACAGCAGATAATGAAAAACTGTTTTTT
many | TRBD1 | TRBJ2-4 | 21 | TRBV7-2 | CASSSRGQGSVTVVAKNIQYF | TGTGCCAGCAGCTCTCGGGGACAGGGATCCGTAACGGTAGTAGCCAAAAACATTCAGTACTTC
many | - | TRBJ1-4 | 14 | TRBV7-8 | CASSEKSGMKKLFF | TGTGCCAGCAGCGAGAAATCGGGAATGAAAAAACTGTTTTTT
many | - | TRBJ2-7 | 14 | TRBV19 | CASKKEGTGSEQYF | TGTGCCAGTAAAAAGGAGGGTACGGGTTCCGAGCAGTACTTC
- | - | TRBJ2-2 | 16 | TRBV3-1 | CASLAGALANTGELFF | TGTGCCAGCCTGGCTGGGGCACTGGCGAACACCGGGGAGCTGTTTTTT
many | - | TRBJ2-5 | 14 | TRBV7-2 | CASTQWGSGQTQYF | TGTGCCAGCACCCAATGGGGGAGTGGCCAGACCCAGTACTTC
many | - | TRBJ1-6 | 15 | TRBV7-9 | CASSLVSGTNSPLHF | TGTGCCAGCAGCTTAGTCTCGGGGACTAATTCACCCCTCCACTTT
many | TRBD1 | TRBJ1-1 | 12 | TRBV20-1 | CSATGAGTEAFF | TGCAGTGCCACAGGGGCGGGGACTGAAGCTTTCTTT
many | - | TRBJ1-4 | 18 | TRBV23-1 | CASRSRTLRAATNEKLFF | TGCGCCAGCAGGTCAAGGACACTTAGAGCCGCAACTAATGAAAAACTGTTTTTT
many | TRBD1 | TRBJ1-1 | 15 | TRBV7-3 | CASSLGTGGNTEAFF | TGTGCCAGCAGCCTGGGGACAGGGGGAAATACTGAAGCTTTCTTT
many | - | TRBJ2-1 | 16 | TRBV7-9 | CASSVLARSSYNEQFF | TGTGCCAGCAGCGTCCTAGCACGAAGCTCCTACAATGAGCAGTTCTTC
many | TRBD1 | TRBJ1-2 | 15 | TRBV20-1 | CSAIGTANSNYGYTF | TGCAGTGCTATCGGGACAGCCAATTCTAACTATGGCTACACCTTC
many | TRBD2 | TRBJ2-5 | 18 | TRBV9 | CASSVAPSGGLGAETQYF | TGTGCCAGCAGCGTAGCCCCTAGCGGGGGCCTTGGTGCGGAGACCCAGTACTTC
few | - | TRBJ2-2 | 18 | TRBV5-1 | CASSSSGGAELNTGELFF | TGCGCCAGCAGCTCGTCGGGCGGGGCCGAACTTAACACCGGGGAGCTGTTTTTT
many | - | TRBJ2-3 | 14 | TRBV7-3 | CASSRGQFTDTQYF | TGTGCCAGCAGCCGCGGACAGTTCACAGATACGCAGTATTTT
many | TRBD2 | TRBJ2-2 | 16 | TRBV7-3 | CASSISGGTNTGELFF | TGTGCCAGCAGCATCAGCGGGGGGACGAACACCGGGGAGCTGTTTTTT
many | TRBD2 | TRBJ2-5 | 16 | TRBV5-5 | CASSLGLAGPAETQYF | TGTGCCAGCAGCTTGGGACTAGCGGGTCCGGCGGAGACCCAGTACTTC
many | - | TRBJ2-2 | 13 | TRBV6-2/TRBV6-3 | CASSVGMAGELFF | TGTGCCAGCAGTGTGGGGATGGCCGGGGAGCTGTTTTTT
many | - | TRBJ2-5 | 14 | TRBV6-2/TRBV6-3 | CASSPGGTQETQYF | TGTGCCAGCAGTCCCGGAGGGACCCAAGAGACCCAGTACTTC